What follows are 20 T cell receptor beta chains derived from one specimen sequenced in a study of T cells in Graves' hyperthyroidism and ophthalmopathy. Amplified TCR beta CDR3 regions derived from RNA transcripts. When the TCR CDR3 underwent first-round RT-PCR, the HTBI primer set was used. In TCRdb, the multiplex PCR reads were re-called with MiXCR into one record per CDR3 protein. The sample shows 300,000 to 400,000 distinct CDR3 sequences, about 21% of them seen only once. Material: blood. These receptors were collected from a woman between 45 and 60 years old with Graves' hyperthyroidism.

This clonotype has a count of ten or more. The J gene is TRBJ2-1, the V gene TRBV18; 10 bases line up with TRBD2. V lost 3 bases to trimming and J lost 7 bases; unmatched junction nucleotides: 9. The germline gives CDR1 KGHSH, CDR2 LQKENI. The CDR3 loop spans 16 amino acids. The CDR3 loop reads CASSPPGTSVGNEQFF. CDR3 in DNA: TGTGCCAGCTCACCCCCCGGGACTAGCGTCGGAAATGAGCAGTTCTTC. Variable domain in full (rest from reference TRBV18 and TRBJ2-1): NAGVMQNPRHLVRRRGQEARLRCSPMKGHSHVYWYRQLPEEGLKFMVYLQKENIIDESGMPKERFSAEFPKEGPSILRIQQVVRGDSAAYFCASSPPGTSVGNEQFFGPGTRLTVL.

This clonotype was detected many times. This chain links TRBV7-8 with TRBJ2-1, with D uncertain. CDR1 and CDR2 (germline): SGHVS, FQNEAQ. Trimming pared 1 base from V and 5 bases from J, leaving 15 bases between. The CDR3 is made up of 16 amino acids. The CDR3 coding sequence is TGTGCCAGCAGCTTAGGGTCCGCACACACACACAATGAGCAGTTCTTC. Amino acids: CASSLGSAHTHNEQFF.

V and J are TRBV30 and TRBJ1-6; D is uncertain. From germline, CDR1 is GTSNPN and CDR2 SVGIG (reference sequence). The CDR3 sequence is 14 residues long. V lost 6 bases, J lost 0 bases, and 9 bases lay in between. The CDR3 nucleotides are TGTGCCTGCTCCCAGAGCTCCTATAATTCACCCCTCCACTTT. Protein sequence: CACSQSSYNSPLHF.

This clonotype was observed at least ten times. V is TRBV20-1 and J is TRBJ2-4; TRBD1 matches at 8 bases. The ends lost 2 bases at V and 3 bases at J; junction bases unmatched: 6. CDR1 is DFQATT and CDR2 is SNEGSKA in the germline V gene (reference sequence). The CDR3 extends over 15 amino acids. The CDR3 coding sequence is TGCAGTGCTAGACTGGGACAGGAGGTCAAAAACATTCAGTACTTC. It specifies CSARLGQEVKNIQYF.

This clonotype was counted many times. The chain combines TRBV28 with TRBJ2-7; D is uncertain. The CDR3 is 13 amino acids. The V and J ends lost 3 bases and 2 bases respectively, with 8 bases between them. The germline V gene has CDR1 MDHEN and CDR2 SYDVKM. CDR3 protein: CASSFSLAYEQYF. In DNA, the CDR3 is TGTGCCAGCAGTTTTTCCCTGGCCTACGAGCAGTACTTC.

This clonotype was picked up a small number of times. One end of the junction does not line up with germline, which may come from a read error. The chain couples TRBV5-8 to TRBJ2-1, with 7 bases identical to TRBD2. In germline, CDR1 is SGHTS, CDR2 YDEGEE. The CDR3 runs to 16 residues. CDR3 protein: CASITSGTNSYNGQFF. In DNA form, the CDR3 reads TGTGCCAGCATCACTTCCGGGACTAACTCATACAATGGGCAGTTCTTC. The full variable domain, its missing parts supplied by reference TRBV5-8 and TRBJ2-1, is EAGVTQSPTHLIKTRGQQATLRCSPISGHTSVYWYQQALGLGLQFLLWYDEGEERNRGNFPPRFSGRQFPNYSSELNVNALELEDSALYLCASITSGTNSYNGQFFGPGTRLTVL.

This clonotype was observed at least ten times. The chain has TRBV27 and TRBJ2-5; D gene uncertain. This CDR3 spans 13 amino acids. The germline CDR1 and CDR2 sequences are MNHEY and SMNVEV (reference sequence). V lost 3 bases and J 4 bases, leaving 9 bases between the germline ends. DNA for the CDR3: TGTGCCAGCAGTTTCGGTAGCCTAGAGACCCAGTACTTC. Its protein product is CASSFGSLETQYF.

This chain links TRBV10-3 with TRBJ2-1; 7 bases line up with TRBD1. Germline V gene data show CDR1 as ENHRY and CDR2 as SYGVKD. The CDR3 spans 14 residues. V lost 6 bases and J lost 8; bases outside the gene matches: 10. CDR3 amino acids: CAIRPGGTYDEQFF. The CDR3 region has the DNA TGTGCCATCAGGCCAGGGGGTACCTATGATGAGCAGTTCTTC.

Many counts were recorded for this clonotype. The gene calls are TRBV7-2 and TRBJ1-2; D is undetermined. CDR1 SGHTA and CDR2 FQGNSA come from the germline V gene. V was cut by 1 base and J by 2 bases, with 5 bases left in between. There are 13 residues in the CDR3. The DNA for the CDR3 is TGTGCCAGCAGCTTAGGGCGGAACTATGGCTACACCTTC. Its translation: CASSLGRNYGYTF.

The gene calls are TRBV5-8 and TRBJ1-6; D ambiguous. V gave up 4 bases and J gave up 0 bases, with 14 bases separating them. CDR3 size: 17 residues. The germline V gene has CDR1 SGHTS and CDR2 YDEGEE. The chain's CDR3 is CASSIRQAFSYNSPLHF. CDR3 DNA sequence: TGTGCCAGCAGCATTCGCCAGGCCTTCTCCTATAATTCACCCCTCCACTTT.

CDR3 coding DNA: TGTGCCAGCTCACCACCTAGCGGATACAATGAGCAGTTCTTC. Protein: CASSPPSGYNEQFF. The chain carries TRBV18 and TRBJ2-1; the D gene is possibly TRBD2 (6 bases). The CDR3 is 14 residues long. V was shortened by 0 bases and J by 4 bases, with 7 bases between the two germline ends. The germline V gene encodes CDR1 KGHSH and CDR2 LQKENI.

CDR3 sequence: CASRGKARANEKLFF. The CDR3 DNA reads as TGTGCCAGCAGAGGGAAGGCCAGGGCAAATGAAAAACTGTTTTTT. V and J are TRBV2 and TRBJ1-4, with a possible D match to TRBD1 (5 bases). V was shortened by 6 bases and J by 5 bases, with 16 bases between the two germline ends. Looked up from germline, CDR1 is SNHLY and CDR2 is FYNNEI. The CDR3 consists of 15 residues.

This clonotype was recorded at least ten times. This chain uses TRBV27 with TRBJ1-2; D is unresolved. Germline CDR1 and CDR2: MNHEY and SMNVEV (reference sequence). CDR3 length: 14 amino acids. The V and J ends lost 4 bases and 3 bases respectively, with 12 bases between them. In nucleotides, the CDR3 is TGTGCCAGCAGTTCGTCGTCAGGCGACTATGGCTACACCTTC. Translated, it gives CASSSSSGDYGYTF.

At least ten counts were recorded for this clonotype. V is TRBV20-1 and J is TRBJ2-7; 14 nucleotides line up with TRBD2. This CDR3 has 15 residues. Losses at the gene ends were 3 bases for V and 4 bases for J; bases not matched to a gene: 5. CDR1 and CDR2 from the germline V gene are DFQATT and SNEGSKA (reference sequence). Written as DNA, the CDR3 is TGCAGTGCTAGGGGACTAGCGGGAGATAATTACGAGCAGTACTTC. It is translated as CSARGLAGDNYEQYF.

The chain uses TRBV6-4 and TRBJ1-2; D is ambiguous. The V gene lost 2 bases and the J gene lost 0 bases, with 13 bases spanning the gap. This CDR3 is 16 amino acids long. Germline V gene data show CDR1 as MRHNA and CDR2 as SNTAGT. This chain's CDR3 is CASSDTIGGPNYGYTF. For the CDR3, the DNA is TGTGCCAGCAGTGACACTATCGGCGGACCTAACTATGGCTACACCTTC.

The genes are TRBV20-1 and TRBJ2-7; a weak D match, TRBD1 (7 bases). The CDR3 has 14 residues. Germline values: CDR1 DFQATT, CDR2 SNEGSKA (reference sequence). With 5 bases removed from V and 3 bases from J, the gap between germline ends came to 17 bases. The DNA of the CDR3 is TGCAGTGCTGCGGCAGGGGGGAACCGCTACGAGCAGTACTTC. As protein: CSAAAGGNRYEQYF.

This clonotype was detected ten times or more. The genes are TRBV3-1 and TRBJ2-1, with D hard to call. Germline V lookup: CDR1 LGHDT, CDR2 YNNKEL (reference sequence). The CDR3 sequence is 13 residues long. Between the trimmed V and J ends, which lost 3 bases and 8 bases, there was a span of 11 bases. The CDR3 reads CASSQDPLDEQFF. CDR3 coding DNA: TGTGCCAGCAGCCAGGACCCCCTTGATGAGCAGTTCTTC.

This clonotype was observed many times. This sequence joins TRBV20-1 and TRBJ2-1, with 11 bases lining up with TRBD2. This CDR3 is 14 amino acids long. Per germline, CDR1 DFQATT and CDR2 SNEGSKA (reference sequence). The junction had 9 bases not matched to a gene; V was cut back by 5 bases and J by 9 bases. This chain's CDR3 is CSAYTSGRKGEQFF. The CDR3 nucleotides read TGCAGTGCTTACACTAGCGGGAGAAAGGGTGAGCAGTTCTTC.

The chain employs TRBV24-1 and TRBJ2-3; the D gene is possibly TRBD2 (6 bases). Germline V lookup: CDR1 KGHDR, CDR2 SFDVKD. The CDR3 totals 16 residues. V was pared by 4 bases and J by 4 bases, with 17 bases between. The CDR3 loop reads CATSELAESHADTQYF. The DNA of the CDR3 is TGTGCCACCAGTGAATTAGCGGAATCGCACGCAGATACGCAGTATTTT.

In its sample, this clonotype was seen many times. This chain joins TRBV3-1 and TRBJ1-1, with TRBD1 matching over 11 bases. The CDR3 is 18 residues long. V shed 0 bases, J shed 4 bases, and the junction held 10 bases outside the gene matches. Germline assignment: CDR1 LGHDT and CDR2 YNNKEL (reference sequence). Here the CDR3 DNA reads TGTGCCAGCAGCCAAGATCTGGGGACAGGGGGAAGAGGCACTGAAGCTTTCTTT. It yields the protein CASSQDLGTGGRGTEAFF.